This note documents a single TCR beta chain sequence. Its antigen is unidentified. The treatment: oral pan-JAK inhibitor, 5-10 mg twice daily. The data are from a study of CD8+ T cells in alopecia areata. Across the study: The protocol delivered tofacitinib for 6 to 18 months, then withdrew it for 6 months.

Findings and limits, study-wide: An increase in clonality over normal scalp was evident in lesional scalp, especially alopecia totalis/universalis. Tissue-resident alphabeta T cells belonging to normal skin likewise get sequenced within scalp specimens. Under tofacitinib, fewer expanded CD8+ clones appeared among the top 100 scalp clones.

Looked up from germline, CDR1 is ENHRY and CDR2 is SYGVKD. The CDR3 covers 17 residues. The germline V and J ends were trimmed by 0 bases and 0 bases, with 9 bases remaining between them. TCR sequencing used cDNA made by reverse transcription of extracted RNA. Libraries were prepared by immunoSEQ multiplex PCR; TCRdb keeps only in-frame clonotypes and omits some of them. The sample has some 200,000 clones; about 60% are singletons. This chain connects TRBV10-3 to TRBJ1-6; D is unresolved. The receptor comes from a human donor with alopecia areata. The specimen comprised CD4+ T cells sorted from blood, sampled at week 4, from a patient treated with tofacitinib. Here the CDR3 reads CAISESPLRSYNSPLHF. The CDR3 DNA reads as TGTGCCATCAGTGAGTCTCCGCTCCGCTCCTATAATTCACCCCTCCACTTT.